The next 17 T cell receptor beta chains were all read from a single sample in a study of T cells in Graves' hyperthyroidism and ophthalmopathy. Amplified TCR beta CDR3 regions came from RNA transcripts. TCR CDR3 underwent first-round RT-PCR with the HTBI primer set. TCRdb re-called the multiplex PCR reads with MiXCR, one entry per CDR3 protein. Here the sample spans hundreds of thousands of distinct CDR3 sequences, 46% being singletons. The sequencing sample was made of peripheral blood or thyroid tissue (not recorded which). These receptor sequences come from a woman between 18 and 29 years old with Graves' hyperthyroidism.

This clonotype has a single count. This chain connects TRBV7-2 to TRBJ1-4; 8 bases are shared with TRBD1. CDR3 length: 16 amino acids. Germline values: CDR1 SGHTA, CDR2 FQGNSA. J gave up 7 bases and V 0 bases, and 7 bases lay outside the gene matches. The CDR3 here is CASSLARGQVFEKLFF. CDR3 bases: TGTGCCAGCAGCTTAGCTCGGGGACAGGTTTTTGAAAAACTGTTTTTT.

Ten or more counts support this clonotype. The chain combines TRBV7-2 with TRBJ1-5; D gene ambiguous. CDR3 length: 14 residues. V gave up 1 base and J gave up 1 base, with 5 bases separating them. Germline loops: CDR1 SGHTA, CDR2 FQGNSA. CDR3 sequence reads: CASSLEVSNQPQHF. For the CDR3, the DNA is TGTGCCAGCAGCTTAGAAGTGAGCAATCAGCCCCAGCATTTT.

With regard to this clonotype: A read error may produce the germline difference seen at one junction end. CDR3 coding DNA: TGTGCCCGCAGCCGAGGGGTTGAAAAACTGTTTTTT. Translating it yields CARSRGVEKLFF. V usage is TRBV7-2 and J usage is TRBJ1-4, with TRBD1 as a possible D gene (5 bases). This CDR3 comprises 12 residues. The V gene's germline CDR1 is SGHTA and CDR2 FQGNSA.

The chain is built from TRBV7-9 and TRBJ2-2, with 12 positions matching TRBD2. CDR3 length: 16 residues. The germline V gene encodes CDR1 SEHNR and CDR2 FQNEAQ (reference sequence). Trimming cost V 5 bases and J 5 bases; bases outside gene matches: 6. CDR3 loop: CASSIGLAGPTGELFF. The CDR3 nucleotides are TGTGCCAGCAGCATTGGACTAGCGGGACCTACCGGGGAGCTGTTTTTT.

Ten or more counts support this clonotype. The chain has TRBV20-1 and TRBJ1-5, with D tentatively TRBD1 (5 bases). CDR1 is DFQATT and CDR2 is SNEGSKA in the germline V gene (reference sequence). This CDR3 region has 15 residues. Deletions cut 6 bases from V and 0 bases from J, with 15 bases between. The chain's CDR3 is CSAPFGGSSNQPQHF. The CDR3 DNA follows: TGCAGTGCGCCCTTTGGGGGGAGTAGCAATCAGCCCCAGCATTTT.

This clonotype appeared a few times. The rearrangement uses TRBV7-2 and TRBJ2-7, with D perhaps matching TRBD2 (5 bases). Per germline, CDR1 SGHTA and CDR2 FQGNSA. Trimming pared 5 bases from V and 3 bases from J, leaving 14 bases between. The CDR3 consists of 14 residues. CDR3 in amino acids: CASSRIGINYEQYF. The CDR3 DNA reads TGTGCCAGCAGCCGAATCGGGATTAACTACGAGCAGTACTTC.

This clonotype appeared a few times. The chain recombines TRBV19 with TRBJ1-2, with D uncertain. The length of the CDR3 is 14 residues. CDR1 LNHDA and CDR2 SQIVND come from the germline V gene (reference sequence). Trimming stripped 3 bases from V and 1 base from J, with 9 bases between. The CDR3, as DNA: TGTGCCAGTAGTATGGGTGGTTTTAACTATGGCTACACCTTC. Translated: CASSMGGFNYGYTF. Variable domain in full (rest from reference TRBV19 and TRBJ1-2): DGGITQSPKYLFRKEGQNVTLSCEQNLNHDAMYWYRQDPGQGLRLIYYSQIVNDFQKGDIAEGYSVSREKKESFPLTVTSAQKNPTAFYLCASSMGGFNYGYTFGSGTRLTVV.

The chain carries TRBV20-1 and TRBJ1-1; perhaps TRBD1 as D (5 bases). The germline gives CDR1 DFQATT, CDR2 SNEGSKA (reference sequence). This CDR3 has 13 residues. The V gene lost 0 bases and the J gene lost 5 bases, with 10 bases spanning the gap. The CDR3 here is CSARDSGQTEAFF. The CDR3 region has the DNA TGCAGTGCTAGAGATTCGGGGCAAACTGAAGCTTTCTTT.

This clonotype was seen once. V and J are TRBV29-1 and TRBJ1-2, with a possible D match to TRBD1 (6 bases). The V and J ends lost 4 bases and 4 bases respectively, with 13 bases between them. The CDR3 is 13 residues long. Germline values: CDR1 SQVTM, CDR2 ANQGSEA. DNA for the CDR3: TGCAGCGTTGTTAAGGGGGAGGGCTATGGCTACACCTTC. It is translated as CSVVKGEGYGYTF.

This clonotype was seen ten or more times. The gene calls are TRBV29-1 and TRBJ1-2; no clear D. The CDR3 runs 11 residues. From germline, CDR1 is SQVTM and CDR2 ANQGSEA. With 4 bases removed from V and 4 bases from J, the gap between germline ends came to 7 bases. Written as DNA, the CDR3 is TGCAGCGTTGGGATGGGCTATGGCTACACCTTC. Its translation: CSVGMGYGYTF.

The J gene is TRBJ1-2, the V gene TRBV7-2, with D perhaps matching TRBD1 (6 bases). Deletions cut 6 bases from V and 8 bases from J, with 22 bases between. This CDR3 comprises 15 residues. CDR1 SGHTA and CDR2 FQGNSA come from the germline V gene. CDR3 nucleotides: TGTGCCAGCAGTCCTCGTAGAGGACAGCTTTCGGGCTACACCTTC. Protein product: CASSPRRGQLSGYTF.

For this clonotype: This may be a read error: a much more frequent sequence differs by one nucleotide. This chain uses TRBV29-1 with TRBJ1-1; D perhaps matches TRBD1 (5 bases). This CDR3 has 13 amino acids. Germline V CDR1 and CDR2: SQVTM, ANQGSEA. The CDR3 nucleotides are TGCGGCGCAAATAAAGGGGTGATCGGCGAAGCTTTCTTT. Translating it yields CGANKGVIGEAFF.

J is TRBJ2-7 and V is TRBV15; TRBD2 agrees at 8 bases. Germline loops: CDR1 LNHNV, CDR2 YYDKDF (reference sequence). V was clipped by 5 bases and J by 3 bases; unmatched bases: 9. The CDR3 has 15 residues. CDR3 sequence (DNA): TGTGCCACCAGCGGCGGGCCGGGAGGGATCTACGAGCAGTACTTC. Residues: CATSGGPGGIYEQYF. The variable domain in full, completed from reference TRBV15 and TRBJ2-7, reads DAMVIQNPRYQVTQFGKPVTLSCSQTLNHNVMYWYQQKSSQAPKLLFHYYDKDFNNEADTPDNFQSRRPNTSFCFLDIRSPGLGDTAMYLCATSGGPGGIYEQYFGPGTRLTVT.

The chain combines TRBV2 with TRBJ2-5; tentative D call: TRBD2 (6 bases). Germline V gene sequence: CDR1 SNHLY, CDR2 FYNNEI. The CDR3 consists of 14 residues. The V end was cut by 2 bases, the J end by 5 bases, with 12 bases between. CDR3 DNA sequence: TGTGCCAGCAGTGAACGGGACTTCGGCGAGACCCAGTACTTC. It codes for CASSERDFGETQYF.

There are a few counts of this clonotype. V and J are TRBV5-1 and TRBJ2-7; the D gene is possibly TRBD1 (5 bases). Trimming cost V 7 bases and J 2 bases, with 13 bases left between them. The germline V gene has CDR1 SGHRS and CDR2 YFSETQ. This CDR3 spans 13 amino acids. CDR3 DNA: TGCGCCAGCGCCCAGACAGTCGCCTACGAGCAGTACTTC. It is translated as CASAQTVAYEQYF.

The chain combines TRBV7-9 with TRBJ2-7; the D gene is possibly TRBD2 (5 bases). Germline lookup yields CDR1 SEHNR and CDR2 FQNEAQ (reference sequence). The CDR3 runs 14 residues. Trimming took off 7 bases at V and 4 bases at J, with 17 bases between the two ends. For the CDR3, the DNA is TGTGCCAGCACCTCCGGGGTCCGAGGGTACGAGCAGTACTTC. This encodes CASTSGVRGYEQYF.

The V call is TRBV7-9, the J call TRBJ1-1; TRBD1 agrees at 7 bases. The V gene's germline CDR1 is SEHNR and CDR2 FQNEAQ (reference sequence). Losses at the gene ends were 5 bases for V and 0 bases for J; bases not matched to a gene: 9. There are 16 residues in the CDR3. The CDR3 reads CASSTQQGTMNTEAFF. CDR3 nucleotide sequence: TGTGCCAGCAGCACCCAACAGGGGACGATGAACACTGAAGCTTTCTTT. Together with reference TRBV7-9 and TRBJ1-1, the CDR3 gives the full variable domain: DTGVSQNPRHKITKRGQNVTFRCDPISEHNRLYWYRQTLGQGPEFLTYFQNEAQLEKSRLLSDRFSAERPKGSFSTLEIQRTEQGDSAMYLCASSTQQGTMNTEAFFGQGTRLTVV.